This paragraph covers one T cell receptor (beta chain) sequence. The data belong to a study of shared clonotypes between healthy human individuals. Overall study context: The cohort comprised a couple of women and a few men. Their ages spanned 18 to 49 years.

CDR3 length: 15 amino acids. With 6 bases clipped from V and 2 bases from J, the junction kept 7 bases outside the gene matches. CDR1 is SNHLY and CDR2 is FYNNEI in the germline V gene. Donors had no recently reported acute infections or vaccinations and were HIV-negative. Only in-frame clones appear in the TCRdb table, and some are missing; sequencing was by immunoSEQ multiplex PCR. The data contain about 1 million clones, about 76% of them singletons. The sample taken for sequencing was memory CD4+ T cells sorted from blood. Subset noted: CD45RA-negative fraction. The sequence was collected from a man between 18 and 35 years old in good health. The chain joins TRBV2 to TRBJ1-3, with TRBD1 matching over 7 bases. The CDR3 reads CASRDSRGPGNTIYF. DNA of the CDR3: TGTGCCAGCAGGGACTCGAGGGGGCCTGGAAACACCATATATTTT.